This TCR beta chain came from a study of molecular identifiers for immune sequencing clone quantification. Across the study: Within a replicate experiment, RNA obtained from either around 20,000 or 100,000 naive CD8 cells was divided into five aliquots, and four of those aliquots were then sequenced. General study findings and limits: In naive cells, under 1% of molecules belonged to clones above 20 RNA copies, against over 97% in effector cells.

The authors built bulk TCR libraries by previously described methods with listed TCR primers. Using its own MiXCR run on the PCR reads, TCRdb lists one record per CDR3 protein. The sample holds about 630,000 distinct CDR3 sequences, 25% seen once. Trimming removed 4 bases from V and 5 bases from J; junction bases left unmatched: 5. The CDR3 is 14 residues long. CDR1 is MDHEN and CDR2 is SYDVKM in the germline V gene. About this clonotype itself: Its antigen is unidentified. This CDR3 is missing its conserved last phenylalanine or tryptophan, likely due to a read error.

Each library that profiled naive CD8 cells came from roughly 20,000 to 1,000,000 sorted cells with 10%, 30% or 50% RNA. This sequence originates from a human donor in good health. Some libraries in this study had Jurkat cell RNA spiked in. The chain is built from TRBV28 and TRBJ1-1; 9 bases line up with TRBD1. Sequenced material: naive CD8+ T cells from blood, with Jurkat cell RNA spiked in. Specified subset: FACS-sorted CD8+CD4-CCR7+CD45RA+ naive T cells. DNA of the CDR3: TGTGCCAGCAGTTCGGGACAGGGCCTTACTGAAGCTTTCTCT. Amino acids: CASSSGQGLTEAFS.